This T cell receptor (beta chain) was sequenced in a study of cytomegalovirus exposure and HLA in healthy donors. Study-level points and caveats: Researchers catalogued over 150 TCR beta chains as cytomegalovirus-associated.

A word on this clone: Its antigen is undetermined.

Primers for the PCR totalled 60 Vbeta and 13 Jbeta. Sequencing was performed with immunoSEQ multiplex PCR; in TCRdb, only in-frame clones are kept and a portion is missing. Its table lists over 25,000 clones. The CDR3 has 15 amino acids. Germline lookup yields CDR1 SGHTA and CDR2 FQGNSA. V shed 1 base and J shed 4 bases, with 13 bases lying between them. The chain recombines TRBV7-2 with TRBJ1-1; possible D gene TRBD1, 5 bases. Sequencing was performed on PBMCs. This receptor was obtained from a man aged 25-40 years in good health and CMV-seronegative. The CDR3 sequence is CASSLVAGLPTEAFF. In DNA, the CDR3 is TGTGCCAGCAGCTTAGTTGCAGGGTTACCCACTGAAGCTTTCTTT. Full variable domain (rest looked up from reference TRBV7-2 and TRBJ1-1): GAGVSQSPSNKVTEKGKDVELRCDPISGHTALYWYRQSLGQGLEFLIYFQGNSAPDKSGLPSDRFSAERTGGSVSTLTIQRTQQEDSAVYLCASSLVAGLPTEAFFGQGTRLTVV.